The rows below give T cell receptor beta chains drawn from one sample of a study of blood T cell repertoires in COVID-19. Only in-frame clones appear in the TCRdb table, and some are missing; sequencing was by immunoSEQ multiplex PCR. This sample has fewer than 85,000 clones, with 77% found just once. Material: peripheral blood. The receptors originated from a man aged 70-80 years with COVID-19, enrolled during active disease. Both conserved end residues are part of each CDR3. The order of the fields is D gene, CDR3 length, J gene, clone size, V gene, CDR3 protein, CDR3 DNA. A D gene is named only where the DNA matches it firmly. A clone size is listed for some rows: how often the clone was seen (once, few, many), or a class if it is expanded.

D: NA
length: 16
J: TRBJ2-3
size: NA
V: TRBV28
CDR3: CASSFLREASTDTQYF
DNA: TGTGCCAGCAGTTTCCTGAGGGAGGCTAGCACAGATACGCAGTATTTT

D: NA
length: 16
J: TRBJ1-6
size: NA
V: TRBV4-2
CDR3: CASSPRSGGARALLHF
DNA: TGTGCCAGCAGCCCACGTTCGGGGGGGGCCCGTGCCCTCCTCCACTTT

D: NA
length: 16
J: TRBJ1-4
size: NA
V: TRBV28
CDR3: CASSLGGGSNNEKLFF
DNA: TGTGCCAGCAGTTTAGGGGGGGGATCCAATAATGAAAAACTGTTTTTT

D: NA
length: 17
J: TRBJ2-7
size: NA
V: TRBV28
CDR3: CASSLVLGQAVSYEQYF
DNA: TGTGCCAGCAGTTTAGTTCTGGGGCAGGCCGTCTCCTACGAGCAGTACTTC

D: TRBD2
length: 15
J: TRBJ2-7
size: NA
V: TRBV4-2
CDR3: CASSQGSSGTYEQYF
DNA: TGTGCCAGCAGCCAAGGCTCTAGCGGTACCTACGAGCAGTACTTC

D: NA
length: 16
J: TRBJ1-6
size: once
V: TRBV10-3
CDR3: CAISEGGSSYNSPLHF
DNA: TGTGCCATCAGTGAGGGAGGAAGCTCCTATAATTCACCCCTCCACTTT

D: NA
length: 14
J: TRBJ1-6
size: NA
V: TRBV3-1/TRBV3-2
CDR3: CASSLSSYNSPLHF
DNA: TGTGCCAGCAGTTTGAGCTCCTATAATTCACCCCTCCACTTT

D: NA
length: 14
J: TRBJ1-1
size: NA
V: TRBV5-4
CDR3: CASSLPGTNTEAFF
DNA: TGTGCCAGCAGCTTGCCGGGTACCAACACTGAAGCTTTCTTT

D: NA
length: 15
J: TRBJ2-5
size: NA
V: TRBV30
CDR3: CAWSVLGGRQETQYF
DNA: TGTGCCTGGAGTGTACTAGGAGGGCGCCAAGAGACCCAGTACTTC

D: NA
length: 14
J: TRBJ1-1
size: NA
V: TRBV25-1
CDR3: CASSETAMNTEAFF
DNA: TGTGCCAGCAGTGAAACAGCAATGAACACTGAAGCTTTCTTT

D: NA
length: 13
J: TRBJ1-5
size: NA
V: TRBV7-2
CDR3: CASSSQQGQPQHF
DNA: TGTGCCAGCAGCTCCCAACAGGGTCAGCCCCAGCATTTT

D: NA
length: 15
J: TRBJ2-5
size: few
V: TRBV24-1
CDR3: CATSDPGTNQETQYF
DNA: TGTGCCACCAGTGATCCGGGGACAAACCAAGAGACCCAGTACTTC

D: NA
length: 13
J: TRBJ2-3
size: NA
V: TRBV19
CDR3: CASSVMGGDTQYF
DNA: TGTGCCAGTAGCGTGATGGGGGGAGATACGCAGTATTTT

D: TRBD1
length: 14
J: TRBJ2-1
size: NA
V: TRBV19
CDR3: CASSVRQGANEQFF
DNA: TGTGCCAGTAGTGTGAGGCAGGGGGCCAATGAGCAGTTCTTC

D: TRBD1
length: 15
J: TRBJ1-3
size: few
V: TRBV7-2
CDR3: CASSSGTGAGNTIYF
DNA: TGTGCCAGCAGCTCTGGGACAGGGGCTGGAAACACCATATATTTT

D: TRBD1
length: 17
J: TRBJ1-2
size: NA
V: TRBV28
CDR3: CASSSRFDRGQYHGYTF
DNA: TGTGCCAGCAGTTCTCGCTTCGACAGGGGGCAGTATCATGGCTACACCTTC

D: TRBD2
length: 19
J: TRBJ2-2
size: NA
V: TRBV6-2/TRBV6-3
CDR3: CASSPGTSGGLFVSGELFF
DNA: TGTGCCAGCAGTCCCGGGACTAGCGGGGGTTTATTTGTCTCCGGGGAGCTGTTTTTT

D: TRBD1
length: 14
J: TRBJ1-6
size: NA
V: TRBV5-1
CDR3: CASSQDRENSPLHF
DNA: TGCGCCAGCAGCCAGGACAGGGAGAATTCACCCCTCCACTTT

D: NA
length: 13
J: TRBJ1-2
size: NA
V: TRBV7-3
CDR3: CASSSDTSYGYTF
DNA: TGTGCCAGCAGCTCGGACACTTCCTATGGCTACACCTTC

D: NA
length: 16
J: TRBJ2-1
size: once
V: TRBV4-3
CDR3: CASSQELAASYNEQFF
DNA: TGCGCCAGCAGCCAAGAACTAGCTGCCTCCTACAATGAGCAGTTCTTC

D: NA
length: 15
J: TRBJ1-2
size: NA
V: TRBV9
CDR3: CASSVWTGTGVGYTF
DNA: TGTGCCAGCAGCGTATGGACGGGAACGGGAGTTGGCTACACCTTC

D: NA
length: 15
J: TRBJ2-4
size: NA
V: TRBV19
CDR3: CASTPAGLAKNIQYF
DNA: TGTGCCAGCACTCCCGCGGGACTAGCCAAAAACATTCAGTACTTC

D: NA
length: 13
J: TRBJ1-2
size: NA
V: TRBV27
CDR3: CASSMTGSYGYTF
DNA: TGTGCCAGTTCTATGACAGGCTCCTATGGCTACACCTTC

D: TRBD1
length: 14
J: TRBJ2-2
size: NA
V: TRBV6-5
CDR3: CASRQGVGTGELFF
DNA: TGTGCCAGCAGACAGGGGGTGGGGACCGGGGAGCTGTTTTTT

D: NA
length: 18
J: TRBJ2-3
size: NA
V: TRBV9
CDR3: CASSPLAGRYFSTDTQYF
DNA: TGTGCCAGCAGCCCCCTAGCAGGCCGTTACTTTAGCACAGATACGCAGTATTTT

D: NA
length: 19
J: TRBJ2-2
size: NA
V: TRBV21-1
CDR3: CASSKDLSGRVALAGELFF
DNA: TGTGCCAGCAGCAAAGATCTCAGCGGGAGGGTAGCTTTGGCCGGGGAGCTGTTTTTT

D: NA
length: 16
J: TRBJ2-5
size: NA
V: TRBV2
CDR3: CASNIVRGAGIETQYF
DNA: TGTGCCAGCAACATCGTCCGGGGGGCTGGAATAGAGACCCAGTACTTC

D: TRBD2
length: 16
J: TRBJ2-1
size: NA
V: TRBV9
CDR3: CASSVAAGGAYNEQFF
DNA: TGTGCCAGCAGCGTAGCCGCGGGAGGCGCCTACAATGAGCAGTTCTTC

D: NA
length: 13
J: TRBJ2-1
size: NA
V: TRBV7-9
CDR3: CASSLGRINEQFF
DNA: TGTGCCAGCAGCTTAGGCAGGATCAATGAGCAGTTCTTC

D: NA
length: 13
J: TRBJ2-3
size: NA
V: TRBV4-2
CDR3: CATGGRATDTQYF
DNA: TGTGCCACCGGGGGGCGGGCGACAGATACGCAGTATTTT

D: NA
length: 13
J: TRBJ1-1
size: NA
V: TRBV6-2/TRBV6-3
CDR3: CASSAGVSRFAFF
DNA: TGTGCCAGCAGCGCCGGGGTCTCCCGGTTCGCTTTCTTT

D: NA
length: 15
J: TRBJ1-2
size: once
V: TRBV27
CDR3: CASSLGGTSNYGYTF
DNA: TGTGCCAGCAGTTTAGGGGGGACTTCCAACTATGGCTACACCTTC

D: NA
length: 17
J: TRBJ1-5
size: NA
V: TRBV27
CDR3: CASSRTGQPYSNQPQHF
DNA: TGTGCCAGCAGTAGGACTGGGCAACCTTATAGCAATCAGCCCCAGCATTTT

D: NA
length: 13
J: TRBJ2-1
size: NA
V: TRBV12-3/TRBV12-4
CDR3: CASSLGGLFEQFF
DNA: TGTGCCAGCAGTTTAGGCGGACTGTTTGAGCAGTTCTTC

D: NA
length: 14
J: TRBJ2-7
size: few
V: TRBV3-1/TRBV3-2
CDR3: CASSHLSREQPKYF
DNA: TGTGCCAGCAGCCACCTATCGAGGGAACAGCCGAAGTACTTC

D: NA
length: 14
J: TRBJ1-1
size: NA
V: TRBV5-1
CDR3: CASSPTSGGTEAFF
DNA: TGCGCCAGCAGCCCGACGTCTGGAGGGACTGAAGCTTTCTTT

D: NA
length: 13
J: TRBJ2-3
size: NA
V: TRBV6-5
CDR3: CASRTGSTDTQYF
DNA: TGTGCCAGCAGAACCGGGAGCACAGATACGCAGTATTTT

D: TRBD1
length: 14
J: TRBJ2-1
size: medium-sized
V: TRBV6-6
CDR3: CASSYGTGVHEQFF
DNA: TGTGCCAGCAGTTACGGGACAGGGGTCCATGAGCAGTTCTTC

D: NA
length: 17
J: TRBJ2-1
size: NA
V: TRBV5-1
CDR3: CASSLVPSVSSYNEQFF
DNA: TGCGCCAGCAGCTTGGTACCTAGCGTGAGCTCCTACAATGAGCAGTTCTTC

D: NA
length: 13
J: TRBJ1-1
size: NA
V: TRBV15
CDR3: CATSSQQGTEAFF
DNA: TGTGCCACCAGCAGCCAACAGGGCACTGAAGCTTTCTTT

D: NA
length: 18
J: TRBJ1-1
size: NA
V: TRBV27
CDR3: CASSLGLQIGNSVTEAFF
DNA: TGTGCCAGCAGTTTAGGGTTACAGATCGGTAATTCGGTCACTGAAGCTTTCTTT